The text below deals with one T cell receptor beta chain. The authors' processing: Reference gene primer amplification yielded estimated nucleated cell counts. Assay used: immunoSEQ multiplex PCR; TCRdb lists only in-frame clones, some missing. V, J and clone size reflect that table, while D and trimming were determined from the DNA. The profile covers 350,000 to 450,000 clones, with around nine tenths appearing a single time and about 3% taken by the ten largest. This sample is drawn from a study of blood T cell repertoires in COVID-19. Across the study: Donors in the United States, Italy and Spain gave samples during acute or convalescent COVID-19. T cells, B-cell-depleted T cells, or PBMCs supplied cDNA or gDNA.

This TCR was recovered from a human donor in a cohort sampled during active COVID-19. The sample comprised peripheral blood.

CDR3 loop: CASSFREGQFF. Here the CDR3 DNA reads TGTGCCAGCAGCTTCCGGGAGGGACAGTTCTTC. The chain joins TRBV11-2 to TRBJ2-1; TRBD2 aligns across 8 bases. CDR1 is SGHAT, CDR2 FQNNGV, per germline. The CDR3 extends over 11 amino acids. Trimming cost V 3 bases and J 13 bases; bases outside gene matches: 2.